This paragraph covers one T cell receptor (beta chain) sequence. Antigen unknown. The sample is drawn from a study of regulatory T cells in long-lasting Graves disease. This CDR3 comprises 14 residues. Trimming pared 7 bases from V and 6 bases from J, leaving 15 bases between. Study outcomes and limitations: Between persistent patients, fewer than 3,500 public clonotypes were shared, exceeding the 966 shared between new patients.

The time point was: newly diagnosed GD, antithyroid drugs for less than 3 months. With RNA extracted from PBMCs as input, the TCR library was made. Patients with Graves' disease were diagnosed by American Thyroid Association guidelines. According to the study, TCR beta libraries were built with iRepertoire HTBI primers and CDR3-region Arm-PCR. TCRdb re-called the multiplex PCR reads with MiXCR, one entry per CDR3 protein. This table holds 200,000 to 250,000 distinct CDR3 sequences, around 20% found once. This sample was also put to use in a study of T cells in Graves' hyperthyroidism and ophthalmopathy. From that paper: Patients between 18 and 65 years old had hyperthyroidism, newly diagnosed and lasting under 2 months. The primer set for the first-round RT-PCR of the TCR CDR3 was HTBI.

This sequence was found in a woman aged 30 to 39 with Graves disease. This specimen was peripheral blood mononuclear cells (PBMCs), taken at new diagnosis, from a patient treated with antithyroid drugs. The chain is built from TRBV12-3 or TRBV12-4 and TRBJ2-2; possibly TRBD2 for D (6 bases). The CDR3 DNA reads TGTGCCAGCATCATTCGGGAGAGCGCCGGGGAGCTGTTTTTT. It yields the protein CASIIRESAGELFF.